Listed below are T cell receptor beta chains from one sample, sequenced in a study of T cell responses to AZD1222 COVID-19 vaccine. Assay: immunoSEQ multiplex PCR; the TCRdb copy retains only in-frame clones and omits some. The sample has about 110,000 clones, about 95% seen once. The sequencing used peripheral blood, collected on day 0 of AZD1222 vaccination. All receptors derive from an adult in good health. Both conserved end residues are part of each CDR3. D genes are given only for firm matches. Part of the rows lack a size; the others show once, few, many or a class for expanded clones.

J: TRBJ1-5; size: -; V: TRBV19; D: -; CDR3: CASSISGWSNQPQHF; DNA: TGTGCCAGTAGTATATCAGGGTGGAGCAATCAGCCCCAGCATTTT
J: TRBJ1-1; size: -; V: TRBV7-9; D: TRBD1; CDR3: CASSHEDRARDTEAFF; DNA: TGTGCCAGCAGCCACGAGGACAGGGCGCGGGACACTGAAGCTTTCTTT
J: TRBJ2-5; size: -; V: TRBV6-1; D: TRBD1; CDR3: CASSERTGLTQYF; DNA: TGTGCCAGCAGTGAGAGGACAGGGCTGACCCAGTACTTC
J: TRBJ1-1; size: once; V: TRBV27; D: TRBD1; CDR3: CASRPDQLFQGAKAEAFF; DNA: TGTGCCAGCAGACCCGACCAGCTGTTTCAGGGGGCTAAGGCTGAAGCTTTCTTT
J: TRBJ2-3; size: -; V: TRBV7-6; D: -; CDR3: CASSHPGLEDTQYF; DNA: TGTGCCAGCAGCCATCCTGGACTCGAAGATACGCAGTATTTT
J: TRBJ1-4; size: -; V: TRBV20-1; D: -; CDR3: CSARADNEKLFF; DNA: TGCAGTGCTCGTGCGGATAATGAAAAACTGTTTTTT
J: TRBJ1-2; size: -; V: TRBV9; D: -; CDR3: CASRSIGGGSNYGYTF; DNA: TGTGCCAGCAGAAGCATCGGGGGCGGATCTAACTATGGCTACACCTTC
J: TRBJ1-2; size: -; V: TRBV18; D: -; CDR3: CASSPGTPYGYTF; DNA: TGTGCCAGCTCACCAGGGACACCTTATGGCTACACCTTC
J: TRBJ1-3; size: -; V: TRBV7-6; D: -; CDR3: CASSHKSGNTIYF; DNA: TGTGCCAGCAGCCATAAATCTGGAAACACCATATATTTT
J: TRBJ1-1; size: once; V: TRBV4-3; D: -; CDR3: CASSQWEAKGTEAFF; DNA: TGCGCCAGCAGCCAATGGGAGGCCAAGGGGACTGAAGCTTTCTTT
J: TRBJ1-6; size: -; V: TRBV28; D: -; CDR3: CASSFYNSPLHF; DNA: TGTGCCAGCAGTTTTTACAATTCACCCCTCCACTTT
J: TRBJ2-2; size: -; V: TRBV7-8; D: -; CDR3: CASSLVRALRKNTGELFF; DNA: TGTGCCAGCAGCTTAGTGCGTGCGCTGAGAAAAAACACCGGGGAGCTGTTTTTT
J: TRBJ1-2; size: -; V: TRBV5-1; D: TRBD1; CDR3: CASSPEGQSYGYTF; DNA: TGCGCCAGCAGCCCGGAGGGACAGTCCTATGGCTACACCTTC
J: TRBJ1-1; size: -; V: TRBV19; D: -; CDR3: CASSIPTKAFF; DNA: TGTGCCAGTAGTATTCCGACGAAAGCTTTCTTT
J: TRBJ1-6; size: -; V: TRBV27; D: TRBD1; CDR3: CASSLSGGAHSPLHF; DNA: TGTGCCAGCAGTTTATCAGGGGGCGCCCATTCACCCCTCCACTTT
J: TRBJ1-1; size: -; V: TRBV11-2; D: TRBD1; CDR3: CASSPLTGKGFEAFF; DNA: TGTGCCAGCAGCCCGTTGACAGGGAAGGGATTTGAAGCTTTCTTT
J: TRBJ1-3; size: -; V: TRBV5-6; D: -; CDR3: CASSWRVRGNTIYF; DNA: TGTGCCAGCAGCTGGAGGGTCAGGGGAAACACCATATATTTT
J: TRBJ2-7; size: -; V: TRBV6-5; D: -; CDR3: CARRSTSSSF; DNA: TGTGCCAGAAGATCCACATCCAGCTCCTTC
J: TRBJ1-2; size: -; V: TRBV19; D: -; CDR3: CASSSSEDNISGTF; DNA: TGTGCCAGTAGTTCCAGCGAGGACAATATCTCGGGAACCTTC
J: TRBJ1-2; size: -; V: TRBV7-2; D: TRBD1; CDR3: CASSFGPGTGFDGYTF; DNA: TGTGCCAGCAGCTTTGGTCCCGGGACAGGGTTCGATGGCTACACCTTC
J: TRBJ1-5; size: -; V: TRBV4-1; D: -; CDR3: CASSQTVVDRVVGWAQHF; DNA: TGCGCCAGCAGCCAAACCGTAGTGGACCGGGTCGTCGGCTGGGCCCAGCATTTT
J: TRBJ2-3; size: -; V: TRBV6-5; D: -; CDR3: CASKGTFHNGDTQYF; DNA: TGTGCCAGCAAGGGGACTTTTCACAATGGGGATACGCAGTATTTT
J: TRBJ1-1; size: -; V: TRBV3-1/TRBV3-2; D: -; CDR3: CASSQVTGEFEAFF; DNA: TGTGCCAGCAGCCAAGTTACAGGAGAATTTGAAGCTTTCTTT
J: TRBJ2-7; size: once; V: TRBV18; D: TRBD1; CDR3: CASSPPGTAEQYF; DNA: TGTGCCAGCTCACCACCCGGGACAGCCGAGCAGTACTTC
J: TRBJ2-3; size: -; V: TRBV11-2; D: TRBD2; CDR3: CASSLAPGSGGFTDTQYF; DNA: TGTGCCAGCAGCCTCGCGCCGGGGAGCGGGGGATTCACAGATACGCAGTATTTT
J: TRBJ1-1; size: -; V: TRBV15; D: -; CDR3: CATSSGRGTEAFF; DNA: TGTGCCACCAGCAGTGGCAGGGGCACTGAAGCTTTCTTT
J: TRBJ2-3; size: -; V: TRBV6-1; D: -; CDR3: CASSASMTGPPATQYF; DNA: TGTGCCAGCAGTGCCTCGATGACAGGCCCCCCAGCTACGCAGTATTTT
J: TRBJ2-2; size: -; V: TRBV5-1; D: TRBD1; CDR3: CASSLPGQGAGELFF; DNA: TGCGCCAGCAGCTTACCGGGACAGGGGGCCGGGGAGCTGTTTTTT
J: TRBJ1-5; size: -; V: TRBV6-5; D: -; CDR3: CASSLHSNQPQHF; DNA: TGTGCCAGCAGTTTACATAGCAATCAGCCCCAGCATTTT
J: TRBJ2-6; size: -; V: TRBV10-3; D: -; CDR3: CAISESNIAGANVLTF; DNA: TGTGCCATCAGTGAGTCAAACATAGCTGGGGCCAACGTCCTGACTTTC